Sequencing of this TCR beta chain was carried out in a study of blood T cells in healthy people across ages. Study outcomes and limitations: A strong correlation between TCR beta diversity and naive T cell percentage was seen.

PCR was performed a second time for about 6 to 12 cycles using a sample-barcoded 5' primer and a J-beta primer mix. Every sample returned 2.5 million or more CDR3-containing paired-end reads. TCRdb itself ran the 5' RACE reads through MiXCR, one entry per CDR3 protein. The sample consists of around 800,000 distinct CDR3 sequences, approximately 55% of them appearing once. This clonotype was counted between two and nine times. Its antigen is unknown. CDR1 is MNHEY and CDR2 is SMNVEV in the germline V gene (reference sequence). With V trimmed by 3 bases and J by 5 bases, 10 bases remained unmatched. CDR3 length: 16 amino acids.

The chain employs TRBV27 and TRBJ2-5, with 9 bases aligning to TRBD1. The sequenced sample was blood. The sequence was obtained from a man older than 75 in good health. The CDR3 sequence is CASSFLGTGLRETQYF. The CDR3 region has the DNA TGTGCCAGCAGTTTTCTAGGGACAGGGCTTCGGGAGACCCAGTACTTC.